One and the same sample provided the 3 T cell receptor beta chains below, sequenced in a study of T cell repertoires in cytomegalovirus infection. TCRdb re-derived calls from the reads in MiXCR, one entry per CDR3 protein. The sample consists of approximately 500,000 distinct CDR3 sequences, approximately 26% of them appearing once. Specimen: PBMCs. The receptors stem from a human donor in good health (CMV status not recorded). Some clones in this sample may be carry-over from other donors' samples.

The sample holds many counts of this clonotype. This rearrangement joins TRBV7-8 to TRBJ2-7, with D unclear. Germline V gene lookup returns CDR1 SGHVS and CDR2 FQNEAQ. CDR3 size: 12 residues. Trimming took 4 bases from V and 5 from J, leaving 9 bases between them. The CDR3 sequence is CASSSGSHEQYF. The CDR3, as DNA: TGTGCCAGCAGCTCAGGAAGCCACGAGCAGTACTTC.

This clonotype came up a few times. The chain recombines TRBV6-6 with TRBJ1-2, with a tentative D call TRBD1 (5 bases). The V gene lost 10 bases and the J gene lost 4 bases, with 22 bases spanning the gap. This CDR3 comprises 15 residues. Per the germline V gene, CDR1 is MNHNY and CDR2 is SVGAGI (reference sequence). CDR3 DNA: TGTGCCACCAAATCCGGGGGACTTACGCTCTATGGCTACACCTTC. This sequence encodes CATKSGGLTLYGYTF.

This clonotype showed up just a few times. The J gene is TRBJ2-1, the V gene TRBV6-2 or TRBV6-3; 16 bases align to TRBD2. The V segment lost 0 bases and the J segment 10 bases; nucleotides outside the gene matches: 9. Germline-derived CDR1 and CDR2 are MNHEY and SVGEGT. CDR3 length equals 18 residues. CDR3 residues: CASSYSSGTSGRAREQFF. In DNA, the CDR3 is TGTGCCAGCAGTTACTCGTCAGGGACTAGCGGGAGGGCCCGGGAGCAGTTCTTC.